This record covers a single T cell receptor beta chain. In the original processing: Estimation of nucleated cell counts relied on the amplification of reference gene primers. Only in-frame clones appear in the TCRdb table, and some are missing; sequencing was by immunoSEQ multiplex PCR. The V and J calls and clone size come from that table; D and trimming were worked out from the DNA. The sample lists just over 150,000 clones, 85% to 95% occurring once. The data originate from a study of blood T cell repertoires in COVID-19. Study at large: The study drew acute and convalescent COVID-19 samples from the United States, Italy and Spain. T cells, B-cell-depleted T cells, or PBMCs supplied cDNA or gDNA.

The germline gives CDR1 SNHLY, CDR2 FYNNEI. The CDR3 consists of 16 residues. V lost 3 bases, J lost 6 bases, and 17 bases lay in between. The TCR comes from a woman aged 45-65 years with acute or convalescent COVID-19. Sequencing used peripheral blood. V is TRBV2 and J is TRBJ2-2; maybe TRBD2 (5 bases). The CDR3 loop reads CASSDVQMDGAGELFF. CDR3 in DNA: TGTGCCAGCAGTGACGTTCAAATGGACGGGGCCGGGGAGCTGTTTTTT. The variable domain in full, with the rest retrieved from reference TRBV2 and TRBJ2-2, is EPEVTQTPSHQVTQMGQEVILRCVPISNHLYFYWYRQILGQKVEFLVSFYNNEISEKSEIFDDQFSVERPDGSNFTLKIRSTKLEDSAMYFCASSDVQMDGAGELFFGEGSRLTVL.